This T cell receptor (beta chain) was sequenced during a study of T cell repertoires in ileal Crohn's disease. Regarding time point: inflamed ileum from the surgical specimen. Details on this clone: Its specificity is not known.

Findings and caveats of the study: Endoscopic recurrence occurred in every patient whose clonality exceeded 26.8%. Sorted CD8 T cells held more high-frequency clones than CD4.

Method: immunoSEQ multiplex PCR; TCRdb's copy keeps in-frame clones and lacks some. There are around 5,400 clones in the sample; roughly three quarters occur only once, and approximately 42% lies in the top ten. Trimming removed 2 bases at V and 2 bases at J, with 10 bases between. The CDR3 loop spans 15 amino acids. Germline CDR1 reads SGHTA; CDR2 reads FQGTGA. The sample comprised ileal tissue. This clonotype was obtained from an adult with Crohn's disease. The chain links TRBV7-3 to TRBJ2-1, with D perhaps matching TRBD1 (6 bases). The CDR3 DNA reads TGTGCCAGCAGCTTATTCAAGGGGGCCTACAATGAGCAGTTCTTC. This sequence encodes CASSLFKGAYNEQFF.